The entry below describes one T cell receptor beta chain. CDR1 is SEHNR, CDR2 FQNEAQ, per germline (reference sequence). Trimming removed 1 base from V and 10 bases from J, with 10 bases in between. The CDR3 has 12 residues. TCRdb passed the RT-PCR reads through MiXCR, listing each CDR3 protein once. Seen here are about 680,000 distinct CDR3 sequences, approximately 15% observed once, and the top ten hold 3.6%. The chain couples TRBV7-9 to TRBJ1-1; the D gene is possibly TRBD1 (6 bases). The sequencing sample was made of memory CD4+ T cells from blood. The origin of this receptor is a female donor in good health, serving as a healthy control. CDR3 DNA: TGTGCCAGCAGCTTAGAAGGGGGGATAGCTTTCTTT. Its protein product is CASSLEGGIAFF.